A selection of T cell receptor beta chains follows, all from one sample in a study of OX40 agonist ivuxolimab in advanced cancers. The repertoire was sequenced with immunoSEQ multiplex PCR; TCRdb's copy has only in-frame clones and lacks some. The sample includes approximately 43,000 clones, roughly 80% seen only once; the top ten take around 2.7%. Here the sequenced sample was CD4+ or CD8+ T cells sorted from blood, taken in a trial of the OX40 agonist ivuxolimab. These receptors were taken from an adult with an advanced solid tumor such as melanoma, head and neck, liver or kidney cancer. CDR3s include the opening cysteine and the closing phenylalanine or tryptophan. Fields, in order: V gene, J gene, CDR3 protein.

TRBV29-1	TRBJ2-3	CSVEWVPTSGKGTGDTQYF
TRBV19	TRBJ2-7	CASTIVAGLLYEQYF
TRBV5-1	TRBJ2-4	CASSEGDSLAKNIQYF
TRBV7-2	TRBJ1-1	CASSSEGSTEAFF
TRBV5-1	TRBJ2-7	CASSFGGGLEQYF
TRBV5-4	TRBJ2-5	CASSFSSLAETQYF
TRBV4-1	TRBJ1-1	CASSQETLGGALEAFF
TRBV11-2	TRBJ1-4	CASSLVQGAGEKLFF
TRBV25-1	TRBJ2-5	CASSEIRGNQETQYF
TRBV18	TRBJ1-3	CASSPSGVRRSGNTIYF
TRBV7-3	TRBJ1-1	CASRNRAATEAFF
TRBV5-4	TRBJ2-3	CASSLTSGTDTQYF
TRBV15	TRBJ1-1	CATRALDTEAFF
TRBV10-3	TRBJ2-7	CAISARQDYEQYF
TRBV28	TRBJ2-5	CASSRQSGVRGTQYF
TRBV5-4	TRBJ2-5	CASSYQETQYF
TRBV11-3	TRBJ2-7	CASSRTGPYEQYF
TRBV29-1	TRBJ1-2	CSVGTGPNYGYTF
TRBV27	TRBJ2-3	CASSFRDFTDTQYF
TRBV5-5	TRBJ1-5	CASSLGTANQPQHF
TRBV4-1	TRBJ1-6	CASSQDGDRGNSPLHF
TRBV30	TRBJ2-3	CAWREASGSTGTDTQYF
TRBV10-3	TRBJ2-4	CAISWDRTANIQYF
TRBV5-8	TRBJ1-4	CASSTGTGRATNEKLFF
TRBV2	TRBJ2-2	CASSERLNTGELFF
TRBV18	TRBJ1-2	CASSPTNTNYGYTF
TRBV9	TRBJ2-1	CASSVGRAHSEQFF
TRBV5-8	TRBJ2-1	CASSLAIRSSYNEQFF
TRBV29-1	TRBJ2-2	CSVSRDRGTGELFF
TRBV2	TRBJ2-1	CASNSPASGSVDEQFF
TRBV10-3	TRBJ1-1	CAISESSRQGTEAFF
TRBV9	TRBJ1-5	CASSVALADQPQHF
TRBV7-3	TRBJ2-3	CASSHPGASGSADTQYF
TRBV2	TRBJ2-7	CASSEAPSGSYEQYF
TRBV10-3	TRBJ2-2	CAGRGQLNTGELFF
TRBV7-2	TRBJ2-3	CASSLSIAGGGTDTQYF
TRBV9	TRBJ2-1	CASSTSGSSYNEQFF
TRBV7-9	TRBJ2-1	CASSSKGSGTLNEQFF
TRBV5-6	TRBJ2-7	CASSLARYEQYF
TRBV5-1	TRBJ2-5	CASSPGETQYF
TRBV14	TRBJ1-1	CASSHRQRFTEAFF
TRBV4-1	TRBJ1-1	CASSQVSPGDTEAFF
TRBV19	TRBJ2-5	CASMGRGETQYF
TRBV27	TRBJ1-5	CASSPAGEFNQPQHF
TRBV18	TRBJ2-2	CASSPKQGRNTGELFF
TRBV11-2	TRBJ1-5	CASSRDFNQPQHF
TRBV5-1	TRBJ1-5	CASRQGPNQPQHF
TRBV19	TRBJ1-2	CASNPGTGATLNYGYTF
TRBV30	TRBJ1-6	CAWASGIPSMPLHF
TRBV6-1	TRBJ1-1	CASSEAGALEAFF
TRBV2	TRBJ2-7	CASSEVPHYEQYF
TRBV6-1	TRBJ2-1	CATTLGGMDNEQFF
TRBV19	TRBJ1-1	CASRLTGSTEAFF
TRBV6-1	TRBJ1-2	CASGQAASQRGYTF
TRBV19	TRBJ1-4	CASMVGQGYEKLFF